The T cell receptor (beta chain) described here comes from a study of control samples from healthy donors and cancer patients. This CDR3 spans 18 amino acids. Germline V CDR1 and CDR2: SGHVS, FQNEAQ. V was pared by 1 base and J by 0 bases, with 17 bases between. The table came from immunoSEQ multiplex PCR; TCRdb's copy has only in-frame clones and leaves some out. Counted here are approximately 53,000 clones, 91% occurring once; the ten biggest clones make up about 0.91%. The chain has TRBV7-8 and TRBJ2-3; a weak D match, TRBD1 (5 bases). The origin of this receptor is a man in his thirties or forties with colorectal cancer. Sequencing input: PBMCs. The CDR3 DNA follows: TGTGCCAGCAGCTTAGTGTGGGGCGTGAGAGGTAGCACAGATACGCAGTATTTT. Translating it yields CASSLVWGVRGSTDTQYF. Using reference TRBV7-8 and TRBJ2-3 for the parts outside the CDR3, the full variable domain is GAGVSQSPRYKVAKRGQDVALRCDPISGHVSLFWYQQALGQGPEFLTYFQNEAQLDKSGLPSDRFFAERPEGSVSTLKIQRTQQEDSAVYLCASSLVWGVRGSTDTQYFGPGTRLTVL.